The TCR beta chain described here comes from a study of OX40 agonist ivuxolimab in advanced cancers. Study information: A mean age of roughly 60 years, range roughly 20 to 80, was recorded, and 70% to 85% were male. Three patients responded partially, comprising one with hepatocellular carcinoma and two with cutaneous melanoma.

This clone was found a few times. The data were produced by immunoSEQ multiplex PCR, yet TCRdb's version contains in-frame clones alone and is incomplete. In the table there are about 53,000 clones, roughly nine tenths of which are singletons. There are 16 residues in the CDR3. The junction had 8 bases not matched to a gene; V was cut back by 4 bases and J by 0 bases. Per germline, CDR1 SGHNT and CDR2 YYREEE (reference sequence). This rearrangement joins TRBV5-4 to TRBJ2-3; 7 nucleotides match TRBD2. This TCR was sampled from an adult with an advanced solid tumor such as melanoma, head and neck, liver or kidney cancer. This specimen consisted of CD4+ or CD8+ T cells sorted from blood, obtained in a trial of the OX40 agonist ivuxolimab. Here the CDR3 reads CASSLGLRPSTDTQYF. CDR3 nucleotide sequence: TGTGCCAGCAGCCTGGGACTACGACCGAGCACAGATACGCAGTATTTT.